This T cell receptor beta chain was sequenced during a study of blood T cell repertoires in COVID-19. Produced via immunoSEQ multiplex PCR; TCRdb's table is partial and in-frame only. The data show a few hundred thousand clones, about 90% seen once. CDR1 is SGHVS and CDR2 is FQNEAQ in the germline V gene. CDR3 length equals 17 residues. Trimming took off 7 bases at V and 4 bases at J, with 22 bases between the two ends. Source material: peripheral blood. V is TRBV7-8 and J is TRBJ2-2; tentative D call: TRBD1 (7 bases). This receptor was taken from a woman in her forties or fifties with acute or convalescent COVID-19. The CDR3 nucleotides are TGTGCCAGCACCCCTAAGGAGGGGGCTTGGGGCACCGGGGAGCTGTTTTTT. It codes for CASTPKEGAWGTGELFF.